The 3 T cell receptor beta chains below were found in one sample sequenced in a study of pediatric ulcerative colitis. TCRdb's copy holds only in-frame clones and misses some; the assay was immunoSEQ multiplex PCR. The table includes roughly 30,000 clones, around 82% detected once. Sequencing was performed on blood. These receptors were taken from a boy aged 5-17 years with severe ulcerative colitis.

This rearrangement joins TRBV28 to TRBJ1-5; D call uncertain. CDR1 is MDHEN and CDR2 is SYDVKM in the germline V gene. Trimming cost V 3 bases and J 3 bases, with 9 bases left between them. The CDR3 sequence is 14 residues long. The CDR3 sequence: CASSLEGYNQPQHF. CDR3 nucleotides: TGTGCCAGCAGTTTGGAAGGATACAATCAGCCCCAGCATTTT.

The chain uses TRBV9 and TRBJ2-1; D perhaps matches TRBD1 (7 bases). V was clipped by 1 base and J by 2 bases, with 13 bases between them. The germline CDR1 and CDR2 sequences are SGDLS and YYNGEE. This CDR3 has 16 amino acids. The CDR3 nucleotides are TGTGCCAGCAGCGTATCCGGCGGGACAGCCTACAATGAGCAGTTCTTC. It codes for CASSVSGGTAYNEQFF.

The chain employs TRBV2 and TRBJ2-5, with 7 positions matching TRBD1. The CDR3 runs 13 residues. Germline V gene sequence: CDR1 SNHLY, CDR2 FYNNEI. The trim removed 8 bases at V and 1 base at J, leaving 4 bases unmatched. The CDR3 loop is CASRGQLQETQYF. CDR3 nucleotides: TGTGCCAGCCGGGGACAGCTCCAAGAGACCCAGTACTTC.